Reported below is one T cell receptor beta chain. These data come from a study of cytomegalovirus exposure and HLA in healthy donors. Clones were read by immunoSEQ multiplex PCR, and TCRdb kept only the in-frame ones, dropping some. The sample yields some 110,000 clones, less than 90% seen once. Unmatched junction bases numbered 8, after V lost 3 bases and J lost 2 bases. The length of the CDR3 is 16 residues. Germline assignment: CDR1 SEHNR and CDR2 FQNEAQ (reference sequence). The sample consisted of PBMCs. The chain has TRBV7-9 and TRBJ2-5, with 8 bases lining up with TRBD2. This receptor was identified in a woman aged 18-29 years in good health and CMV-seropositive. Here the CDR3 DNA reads TGTGCCAGCAGCTTTGTACCAGCGGGGGTTCAAGAGACCCAGTACTTC. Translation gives CASSFVPAGVQETQYF.